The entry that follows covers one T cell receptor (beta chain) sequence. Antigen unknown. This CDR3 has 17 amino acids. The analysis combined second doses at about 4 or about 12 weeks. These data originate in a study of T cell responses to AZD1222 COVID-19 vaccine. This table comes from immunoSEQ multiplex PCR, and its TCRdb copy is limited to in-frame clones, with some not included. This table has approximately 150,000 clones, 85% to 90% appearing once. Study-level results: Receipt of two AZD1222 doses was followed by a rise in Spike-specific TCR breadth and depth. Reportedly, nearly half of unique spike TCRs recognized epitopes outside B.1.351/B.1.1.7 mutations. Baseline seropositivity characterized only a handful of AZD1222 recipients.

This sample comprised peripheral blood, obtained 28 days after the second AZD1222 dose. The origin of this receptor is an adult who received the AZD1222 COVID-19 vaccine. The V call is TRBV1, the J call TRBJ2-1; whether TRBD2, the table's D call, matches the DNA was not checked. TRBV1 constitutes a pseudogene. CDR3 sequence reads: CTSSQEEGTSGRNEQFF. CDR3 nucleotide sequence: TGCACCAGCAGCCAAGAGGAGGGGACTAGCGGGAGGAATGAGCAGTTCTTC.